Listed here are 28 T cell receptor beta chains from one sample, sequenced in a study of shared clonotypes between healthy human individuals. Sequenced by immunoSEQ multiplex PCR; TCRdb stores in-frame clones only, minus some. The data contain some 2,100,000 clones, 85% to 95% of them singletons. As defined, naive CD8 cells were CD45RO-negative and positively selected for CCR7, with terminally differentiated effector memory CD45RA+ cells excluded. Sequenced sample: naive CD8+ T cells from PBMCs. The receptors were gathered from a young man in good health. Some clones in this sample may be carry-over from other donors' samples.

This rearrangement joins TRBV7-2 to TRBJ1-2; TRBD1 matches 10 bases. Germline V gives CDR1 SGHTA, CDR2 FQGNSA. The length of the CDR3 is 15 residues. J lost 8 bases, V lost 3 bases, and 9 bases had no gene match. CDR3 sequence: CASSFRRQGARGYTF. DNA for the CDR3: TGTGCCAGCAGCTTTAGGAGACAGGGGGCAAGGGGCTACACCTTC.

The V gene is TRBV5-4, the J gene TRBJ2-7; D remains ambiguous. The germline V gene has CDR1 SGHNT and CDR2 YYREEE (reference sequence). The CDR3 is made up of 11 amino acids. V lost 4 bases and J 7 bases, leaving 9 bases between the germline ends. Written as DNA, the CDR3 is TGTGCCAGCAGCGGGCCCGGGGAGCAGTACTTC. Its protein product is CASSGPGEQYF.

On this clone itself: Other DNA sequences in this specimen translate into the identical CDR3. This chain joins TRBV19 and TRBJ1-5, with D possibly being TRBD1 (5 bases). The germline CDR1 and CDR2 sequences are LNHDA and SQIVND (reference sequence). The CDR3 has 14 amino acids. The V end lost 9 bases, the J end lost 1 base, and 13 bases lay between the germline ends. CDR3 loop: CASSVRDSNQPQHF. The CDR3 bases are TGTGCCAGCAGCGTCCGGGACAGCAATCAGCCCCAGCATTTT.

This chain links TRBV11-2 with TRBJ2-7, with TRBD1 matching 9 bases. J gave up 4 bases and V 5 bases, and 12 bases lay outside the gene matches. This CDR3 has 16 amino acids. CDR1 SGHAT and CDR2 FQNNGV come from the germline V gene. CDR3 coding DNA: TGTGCCAGCAGCCATGACCTGACAGGGGGTGCGTACGAGCAGTACTTC. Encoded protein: CASSHDLTGGAYEQYF. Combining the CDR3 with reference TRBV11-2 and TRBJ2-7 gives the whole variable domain EAGVAQSPRYKIIEKRQSVAFWCNPISGHATLYWYQQILGQGPKLLIQFQNNGVVDDSQLPKDRFSAERLKGVDSTLKIQPAKLEDSAVYLCASSHDLTGGAYEQYFGPGTRLTVT.

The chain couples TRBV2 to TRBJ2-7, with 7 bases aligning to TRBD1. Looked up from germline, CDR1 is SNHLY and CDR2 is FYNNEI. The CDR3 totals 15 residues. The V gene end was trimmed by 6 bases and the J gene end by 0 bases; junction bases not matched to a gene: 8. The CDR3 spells CASSAPGQSSYEQYF. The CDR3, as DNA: TGTGCCAGCAGCGCCCCGGGACAGAGCTCCTACGAGCAGTACTTC.

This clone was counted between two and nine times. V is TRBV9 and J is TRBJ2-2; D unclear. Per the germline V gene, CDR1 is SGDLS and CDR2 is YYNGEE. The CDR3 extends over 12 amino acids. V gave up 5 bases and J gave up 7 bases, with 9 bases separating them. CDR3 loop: CASRVAGGELFF. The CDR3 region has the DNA TGTGCCAGCAGGGTGGCCGGCGGGGAGCTGTTTTTT.

The CDR3 sequence is CASSLGSANEQFF. CDR3 DNA: TGTGCCAGCAGCTTAGGATCTGCCAATGAGCAGTTCTTC. The genes are TRBV7-2 and TRBJ2-1, with D unclear. V lost 1 base and J lost 6, with 7 bases in between. Germline lookup yields CDR1 SGHTA and CDR2 FQGNSA. The CDR3 spans 13 residues. The complete variable domain, with remaining parts taken from reference TRBV7-2 and TRBJ2-1, reads GAGVSQSPSNKVTEKGKDVELRCDPISGHTALYWYRQSLGQGLEFLIYFQGNSAPDKSGLPSDRFSAERTGGSVSTLTIQRTQQEDSAVYLCASSLGSANEQFFGPGTRLTVL.

The DNA for the CDR3 is TGTGCCAGCAGTTTGGTGAGAGATACGCAGTATTTT. The encoded protein is CASSLVRDTQYF. This chain joins TRBV27 and TRBJ2-3; D gene unclear. The CDR3 covers 12 residues. Germline lookup yields CDR1 MNHEY and CDR2 SMNVEV (reference sequence). With 3 bases removed from V and 5 bases from J, the gap between germline ends came to 6 bases.

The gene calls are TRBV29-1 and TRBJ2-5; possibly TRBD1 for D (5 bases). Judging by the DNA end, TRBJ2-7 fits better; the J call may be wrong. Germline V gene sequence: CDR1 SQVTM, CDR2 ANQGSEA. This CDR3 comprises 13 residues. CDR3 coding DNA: TGCAGCGTTGGGCTGACAGACACCTACGAGCAGTACTTC. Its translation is CSVGLTDTYEQYF.

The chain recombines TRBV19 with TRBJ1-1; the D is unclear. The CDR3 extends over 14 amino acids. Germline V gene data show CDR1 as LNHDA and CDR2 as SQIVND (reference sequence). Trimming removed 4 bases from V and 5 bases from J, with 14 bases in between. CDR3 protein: CASSTWALGTEAFF. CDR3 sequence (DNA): TGTGCCAGTAGTACCTGGGCCCTGGGGACTGAAGCTTTCTTT.

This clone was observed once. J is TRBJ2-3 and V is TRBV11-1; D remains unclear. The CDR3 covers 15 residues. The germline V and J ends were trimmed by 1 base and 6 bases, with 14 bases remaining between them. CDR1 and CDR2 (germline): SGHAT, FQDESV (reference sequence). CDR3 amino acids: CASSLGVGGADTQYF. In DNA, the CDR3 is TGTGCCAGCAGCTTAGGTGTTGGCGGAGCCGATACGCAGTATTTT.

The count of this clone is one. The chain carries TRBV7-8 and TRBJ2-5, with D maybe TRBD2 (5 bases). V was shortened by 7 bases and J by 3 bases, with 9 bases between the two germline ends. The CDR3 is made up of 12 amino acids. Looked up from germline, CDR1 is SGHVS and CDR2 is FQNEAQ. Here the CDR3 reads CASTFGKETQYF. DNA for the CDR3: TGTGCCAGCACCTTCGGGAAAGAGACCCAGTACTTC.

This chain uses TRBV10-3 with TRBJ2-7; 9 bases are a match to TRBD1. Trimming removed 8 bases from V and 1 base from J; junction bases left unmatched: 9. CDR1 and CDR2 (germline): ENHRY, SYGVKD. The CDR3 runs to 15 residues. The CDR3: CAIGADRGGSYEQYF. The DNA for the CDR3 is TGTGCCATCGGAGCGGACAGGGGAGGATCCTACGAGCAGTACTTC.

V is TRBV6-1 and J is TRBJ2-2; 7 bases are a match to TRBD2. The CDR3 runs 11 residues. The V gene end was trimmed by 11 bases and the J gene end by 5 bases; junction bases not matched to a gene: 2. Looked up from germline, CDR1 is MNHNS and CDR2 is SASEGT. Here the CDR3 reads CAAGDTGELFF. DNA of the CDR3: TGTGCCGCGGGGGATACCGGGGAGCTGTTTTTT.

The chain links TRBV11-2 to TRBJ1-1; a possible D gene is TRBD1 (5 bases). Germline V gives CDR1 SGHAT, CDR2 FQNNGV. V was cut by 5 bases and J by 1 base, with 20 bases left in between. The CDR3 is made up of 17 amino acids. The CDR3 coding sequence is TGTGCCAGCAGCGCTGGGGCCAGGCCCTATCCGAACACTGAAGCTTTCTTT. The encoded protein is CASSAGARPYPNTEAFF. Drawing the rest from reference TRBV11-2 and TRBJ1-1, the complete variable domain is EAGVAQSPRYKIIEKRQSVAFWCNPISGHATLYWYQQILGQGPKLLIQFQNNGVVDDSQLPKDRFSAERLKGVDSTLKIQPAKLEDSAVYLCASSAGARPYPNTEAFFGQGTRLTVV.

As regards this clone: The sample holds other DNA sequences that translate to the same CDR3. The DNA of the CDR3 is TGTGCCAGCAGCGTCACCGGGGCCCCCTACGAGCAGTACTTC. As protein: CASSVTGAPYEQYF. V and J are TRBV9 and TRBJ2-7; D is tentatively TRBD1 or TRBD2 (5 bases each). The germline V gene encodes CDR1 SGDLS and CDR2 YYNGEE. Trimming stripped 2 bases from V and 2 bases from J, with 11 bases between. The length of the CDR3 is 14 residues.

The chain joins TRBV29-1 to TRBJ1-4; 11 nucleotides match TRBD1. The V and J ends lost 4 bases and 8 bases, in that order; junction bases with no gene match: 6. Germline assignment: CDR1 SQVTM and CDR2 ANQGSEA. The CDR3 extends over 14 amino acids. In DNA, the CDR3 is TGCAGCGTTGGATGGACAGGGGGCGACGAAAAACTGTTTTTT. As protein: CSVGWTGGDEKLFF.

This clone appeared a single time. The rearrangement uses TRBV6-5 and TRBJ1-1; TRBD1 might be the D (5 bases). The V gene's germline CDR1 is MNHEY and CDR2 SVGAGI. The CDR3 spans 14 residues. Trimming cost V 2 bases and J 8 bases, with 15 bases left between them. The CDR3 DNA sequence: TGTGCCAGCAGTTACGACGGGACGGATCAAGAAGCTTTCTTT. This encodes CASSYDGTDQEAFF.

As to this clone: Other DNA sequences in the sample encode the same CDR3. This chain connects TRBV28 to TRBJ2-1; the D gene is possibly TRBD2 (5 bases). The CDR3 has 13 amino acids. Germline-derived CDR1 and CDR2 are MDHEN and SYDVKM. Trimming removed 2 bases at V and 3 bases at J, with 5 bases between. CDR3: CASSLRGYNEQFF. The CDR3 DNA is TGTGCCAGCAGTTTACGGGGCTACAATGAGCAGTTCTTC.

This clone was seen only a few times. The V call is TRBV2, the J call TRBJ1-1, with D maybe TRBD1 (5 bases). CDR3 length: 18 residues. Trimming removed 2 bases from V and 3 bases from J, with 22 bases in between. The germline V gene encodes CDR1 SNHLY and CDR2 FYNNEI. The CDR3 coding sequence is TGTGCCAGCAGTGAAACCCCCCAGGGCGTCGTTTTGTACACTGAAGCTTTCTTT. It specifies CASSETPQGVVLYTEAFF.

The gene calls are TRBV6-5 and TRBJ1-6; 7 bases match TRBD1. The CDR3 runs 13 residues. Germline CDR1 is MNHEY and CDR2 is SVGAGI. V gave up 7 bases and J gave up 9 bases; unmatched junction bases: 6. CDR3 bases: TGTGCCAGCAAGGCGACAGGGCCTTCACCCCTCCACTTT. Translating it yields CASKATGPSPLHF.

CDR3 loop: CASSQRGSEQYF. For the CDR3, the DNA is TGTGCCAGCAGCCAAAGGGGTTCCGAGCAGTACTTC. The chain uses TRBV7-9 and TRBJ2-7; tentative D call: TRBD1 (5 bases). The V and J ends lost 5 bases and 6 bases respectively, with 11 bases between them. CDR1 is SEHNR and CDR2 is FQNEAQ in the germline V gene (reference sequence). The CDR3 sequence is 12 residues long. Full variable domain (missing parts from reference TRBV7-9 and TRBJ2-7): DTGVSQNPRHKITKRGQNVTFRCDPISEHNRLYWYRQTLGQGPEFLTYFQNEAQLEKSRLLSDRFSAERPKGSFSTLEIQRTEQGDSAMYLCASSQRGSEQYFGPGTRLTVT.

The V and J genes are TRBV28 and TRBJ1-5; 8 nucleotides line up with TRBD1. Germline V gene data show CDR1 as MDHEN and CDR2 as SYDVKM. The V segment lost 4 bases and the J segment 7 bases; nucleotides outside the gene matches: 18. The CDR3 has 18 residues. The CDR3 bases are TGTGCCAGCAGTTGGTGGACAGGGCCCATCGTGGGAGCCCAGCCCCAGCATTTT. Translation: CASSWWTGPIVGAQPQHF.

CDR3 bases: TGTGCCAGCCTGGGAAGGGGGCTCGGAAACACCATATATTTT. This encodes CASLGRGLGNTIYF. The V call is TRBV6-1, the J call TRBJ1-3; 7 bases align to TRBD1. J lost 4 bases, V lost 8 bases, and 8 bases had no gene match. Germline-derived CDR1 and CDR2 are MNHNS and SASEGT. This CDR3 spans 14 amino acids.

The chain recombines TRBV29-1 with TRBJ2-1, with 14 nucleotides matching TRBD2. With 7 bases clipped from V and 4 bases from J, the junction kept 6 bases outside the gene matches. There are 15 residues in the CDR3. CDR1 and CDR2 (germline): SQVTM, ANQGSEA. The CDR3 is CSAGTSGRRYNEQFF. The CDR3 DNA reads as TGCAGCGCTGGGACTAGCGGGAGAAGATACAATGAGCAGTTCTTC.

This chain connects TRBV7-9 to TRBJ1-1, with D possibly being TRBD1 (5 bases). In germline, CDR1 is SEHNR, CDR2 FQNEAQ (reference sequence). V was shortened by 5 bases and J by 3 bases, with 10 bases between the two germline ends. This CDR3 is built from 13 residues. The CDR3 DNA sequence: TGTGCCAGCAGCGACGCCAGGGACACTGAAGCTTTCTTT. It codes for CASSDARDTEAFF.

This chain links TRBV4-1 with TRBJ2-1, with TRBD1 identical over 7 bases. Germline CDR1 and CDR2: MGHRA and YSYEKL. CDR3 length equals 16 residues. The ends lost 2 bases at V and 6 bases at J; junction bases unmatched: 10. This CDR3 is CASSQLDRVKSNEQFF. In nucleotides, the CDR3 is TGCGCCAGCAGCCAACTCGACAGGGTAAAGAGCAATGAGCAGTTCTTC.

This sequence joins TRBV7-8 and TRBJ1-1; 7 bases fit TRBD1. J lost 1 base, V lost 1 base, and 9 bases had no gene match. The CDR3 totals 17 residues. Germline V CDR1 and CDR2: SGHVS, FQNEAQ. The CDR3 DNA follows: TGTGCCAGCAGCTTAGTAGTGGGCCAGGGGGGGAACACTGAAGCTTTCTTT. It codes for CASSLVVGQGGNTEAFF.